This T cell receptor beta chain was recovered during a study of PD-L1 blockade in urothelial cancer. Looking at the study overall: Anywhere from 0 to 3 prior chemotherapy regimens had been received by patients.

In regard to this clone: The target antigen is unknown.

This table comes from immunoSEQ multiplex PCR, and its TCRdb copy is limited to in-frame clones, with some not included. The sample consists of roughly 50,000 clones, around 88% of them appearing once. V gave up 6 bases and J gave up 4 bases; unmatched junction bases: 10. Germline CDR1 and CDR2: MRHNA and SNTAGT. The CDR3 has 15 amino acids. Study-wide points: More expansion of tumor-associated blood clones, seen at 3 weeks, marked durable-benefit patients.

Time point indicated: pretreatment peripheral blood. Locally advanced or metastatic urothelial carcinoma was diagnosed in the patients. Samples spanned pretreatment and treatment, with 1 to 8 time points per patient. Here the sequenced sample was PBMCs, taken around atezolizumab (anti-PD-L1) treatment. The receptor was isolated from a woman aged 55-69 years with urothelial cancer. This chain connects TRBV6-4 to TRBJ2-3; 7 bases agree with TRBD2. CDR3 nucleotides: TGTGCCAGCAGCCTAGCGGTCAGCCCCCCAGATACGCAGTATTTT. Translation: CASSLAVSPPDTQYF.